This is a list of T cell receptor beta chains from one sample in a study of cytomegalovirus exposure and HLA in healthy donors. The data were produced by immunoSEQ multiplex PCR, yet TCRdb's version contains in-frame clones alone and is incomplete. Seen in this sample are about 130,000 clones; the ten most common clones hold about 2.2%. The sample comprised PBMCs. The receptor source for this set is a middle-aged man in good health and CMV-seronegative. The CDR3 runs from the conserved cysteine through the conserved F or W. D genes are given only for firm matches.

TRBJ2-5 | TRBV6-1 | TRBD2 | TGTGCCAGCAGTGCGACTAGCGGGAGGTCGTATGAGCAGTACTTC | CASSATSGRSYEQYF
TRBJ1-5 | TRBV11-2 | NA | TGTGCCAGCAGCTTAGATTATTGGGGGGGCAGCGATCAGCCCCAGCATTTT | CASSLDYWGGSDQPQHF
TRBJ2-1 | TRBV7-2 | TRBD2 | TGTGCCAGCAGCTTCACTAGCGGGTACAATGAGCAGTTCTTC | CASSFTSGYNEQFF
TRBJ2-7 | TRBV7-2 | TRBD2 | TGTGCCAGCAGCCCAGCCCGGACTAGCGGGTACTCCTACGAGCAGTACTTC | CASSPARTSGYSYEQYF
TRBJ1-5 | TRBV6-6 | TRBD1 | TGTGCCAGCAGCGACCCGACAGGGACAAGCCAGCCCCAGCATTTT | CASSDPTGTSQPQHF
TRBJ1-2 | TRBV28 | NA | TGTGCCAGCAGAACCTCCGGGACTGCTAACTATGGCTACACCTTC | CASRTSGTANYGYTF
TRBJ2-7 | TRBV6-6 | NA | TGTGCCAGCCTCCGCGCCGGAGTGTATAGCTACGAGCAGTACTTC | CASLRAGVYSYEQYF
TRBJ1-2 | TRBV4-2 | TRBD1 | TGTGCCAGCAGCCCCTATGTTGGGAACAGGGGAGACCACACCTTC | CASSPYVGNRGDHTF
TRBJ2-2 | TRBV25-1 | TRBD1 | TGTGCCAGCAGTGCGGCCGGGACAGGGGCCGCCGGGGAGCTGTTTTTT | CASSAAGTGAAGELFF
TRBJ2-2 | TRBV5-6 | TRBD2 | TGTGCCAGCAGCCTGTGGGCTAGCGGGAGGACCGGGGAGCTGTTTTTT | CASSLWASGRTGELFF
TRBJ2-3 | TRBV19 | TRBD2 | TGTGCCAGTACTGGACTAGCGGGACCTTCGAGAGATACGCAGTATTTT | CASTGLAGPSRDTQYF
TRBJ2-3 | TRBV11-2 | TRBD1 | TGTGCCAGCAAGGGGGCGGGCACAGATACGCAGTATTTT | CASKGAGTDTQYF
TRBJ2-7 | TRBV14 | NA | TGTGCCAGCAGCCAAGACCCAAACTACGAGCAGTACTTC | CASSQDPNYEQYF
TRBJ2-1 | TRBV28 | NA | TGTGCCAGCAGTCCGAACCCGAGCTCCTACAATGAGCAGTTCTTC | CASSPNPSSYNEQFF
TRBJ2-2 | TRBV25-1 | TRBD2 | TGTGCCAGCAGTGTAGCGGGATTGAACACCGGGGAGCTGTTTTTT | CASSVAGLNTGELFF
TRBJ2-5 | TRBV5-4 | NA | TGTGCCAGCAGCTTGCAATCTCGCCAGGTACAGACCCAGTACTTC | CASSLQSRQVQTQYF
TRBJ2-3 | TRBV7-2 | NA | TGTGCCAGCAGCTTTAGCGGCTTATCCCCAGATACGCAGTATTTT | CASSFSGLSPDTQYF
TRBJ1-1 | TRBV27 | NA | TGTGCCAGCAGCCATAGGGAGGGGACTGAAGCTTTCTTT | CASSHREGTEAFF
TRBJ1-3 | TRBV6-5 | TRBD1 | TGTGCCAGCAGTAGGACAGGGAGGTCAGGAAACACCATATATTTT | CASSRTGRSGNTIYF
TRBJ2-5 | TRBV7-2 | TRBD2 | TGTGCCAGCAGCCTCCCAGCGGGAGGGAGGGAGACCCAGTACTTC | CASSLPAGGRETQYF
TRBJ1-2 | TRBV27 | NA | TGTGCCAGCAGTTTAAATGGGGCGGCACAAGGCTACACCTTC | CASSLNGAAQGYTF
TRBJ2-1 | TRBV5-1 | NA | TGCGCCAGCAGCTTAGCGGTCCGCTCCTACAATGAGCAGTTCTTC | CASSLAVRSYNEQFF
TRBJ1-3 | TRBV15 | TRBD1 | TGTGCCACCAGCGACAGGGTCTCGGGAAACACCATATATTTT | CATSDRVSGNTIYF
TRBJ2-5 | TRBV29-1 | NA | TGCAGCGTTGATGGGGCGGGGGAGACCCAGTACTTC | CSVDGAGETQYF
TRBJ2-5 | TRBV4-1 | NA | TGCGCCAGCAGCCAAGATCGGGTAGCGGTTCGGGAAGAGACCCAGTACTTC | CASSQDRVAVREETQYF
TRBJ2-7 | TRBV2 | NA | TGTGCCAGCAGTGCCATTCAGGGTTACGAGCAGTACTTC | CASSAIQGYEQYF
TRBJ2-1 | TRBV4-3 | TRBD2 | TGCGCCAGCAGCCAATCGCAATCAGGAGTTAGCGGGATGGGCAATGAGCAGTTCTTC | CASSQSQSGVSGMGNEQFF
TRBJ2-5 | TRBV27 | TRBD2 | TGTGCCAGCAGTGGGTATAGCGGGAGGGCCGATGACCAGTACTTC | CASSGYSGRADDQYF
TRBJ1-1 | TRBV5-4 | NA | TGTGCCAGCAGCTTGTGGAGGGGCTACGGCACTGAAGCTTTCTTT | CASSLWRGYGTEAFF
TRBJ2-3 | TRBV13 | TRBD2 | TGTGCCAGCAGCGGAATAGGACTAGCGGGGAGCACAGATACGCAGTATTTT | CASSGIGLAGSTDTQYF
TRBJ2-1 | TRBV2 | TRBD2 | TGTGCCAGCATTCCCGGGACTAGCGGGAACGGTGAGCAGTTCTTC | CASIPGTSGNGEQFF
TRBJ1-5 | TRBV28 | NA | TGTGCCAGCAGTTCCTCCCATCAGCCCCAGCATTTT | CASSSSHQPQHF
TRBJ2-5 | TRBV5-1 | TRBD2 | TGCGCCAGCAGCCCCGGGATAGCGGGAGAGGAGACCCAGTACTTC | CASSPGIAGEETQYF
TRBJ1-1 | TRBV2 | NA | TGTGCCAGCAGGATACAGGGACGGACGAACACTGAAGCTTTCTTT | CASRIQGRTNTEAFF
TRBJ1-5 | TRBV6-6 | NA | TGTGCCAGCAGCGACGGACAGTTTAGCAATCAGCCCCAGCATTTT | CASSDGQFSNQPQHF
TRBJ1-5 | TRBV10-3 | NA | TGTGCCATCAGTGATTCAGGCAGAAACAATCAGCCCCAGCATTTT | CAISDSGRNNQPQHF
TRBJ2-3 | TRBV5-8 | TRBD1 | TGTGCCAGCAGCGTGGCCGGGACAGGGTTTAGAGATACGCAGTATTTT | CASSVAGTGFRDTQYF
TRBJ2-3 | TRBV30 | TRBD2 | TGTGCCTGGAGTCTAGCGGGAGGCACAGATACGCAGTATTTT | CAWSLAGGTDTQYF
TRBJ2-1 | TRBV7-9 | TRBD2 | TGTGCCAGCAGCGTGTCAGCGGGGTCCTACAATGAGCAGTTCTTC | CASSVSAGSYNEQFF
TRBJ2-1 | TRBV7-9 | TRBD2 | TGTGCCAGCAGCGACCCTCTAGCGGCCGACAATGAGCAGTTCTTC | CASSDPLAADNEQFF
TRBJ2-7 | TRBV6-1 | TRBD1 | TGTGCCAGCAGTGAAAGTGGTAGGGGGCGCGTCGAGCAGTACTTC | CASSESGRGRVEQYF
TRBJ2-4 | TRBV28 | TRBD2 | TGTGCCAGCATTCCGGGGGCGGGAGGGGGATACATTCAGTACTTC | CASIPGAGGGYIQYF
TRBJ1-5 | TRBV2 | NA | TGTGCCAGCAGTGATATCTCCGGGGGGGGGAGTTTTAAGGGCAATCAGCCCCAGCATTTT | CASSDISGGGSFKGNQPQHF
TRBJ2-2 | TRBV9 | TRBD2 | TGTGCCAGCACGGGGGGGGAGGGATACACCGGGGAGCTGTTTTTT | CASTGGEGYTGELFF
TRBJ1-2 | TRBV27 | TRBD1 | TGTGCCAGCAGTTCCCGGACAGGGCACGGCTACACCTTC | CASSSRTGHGYTF
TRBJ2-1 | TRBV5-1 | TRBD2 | TGCGCCAGCAGCCAGGGACTAGCGGTATACAATGAGCAGTTCTTC | CASSQGLAVYNEQFF
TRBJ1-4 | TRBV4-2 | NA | TGTGCCAGCAGCCAAGGTTCGGAAAAACTGTTTTTT | CASSQGSEKLFF
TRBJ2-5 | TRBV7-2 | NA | TGTGCCAGCAGCTTAGCGCCAGCGTTAGAGACCCAGTACTTC | CASSLAPALETQYF
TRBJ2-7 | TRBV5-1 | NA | TGCGCCAGCAGCCGGGGAATCTACGAGCAGTACTTC | CASSRGIYEQYF